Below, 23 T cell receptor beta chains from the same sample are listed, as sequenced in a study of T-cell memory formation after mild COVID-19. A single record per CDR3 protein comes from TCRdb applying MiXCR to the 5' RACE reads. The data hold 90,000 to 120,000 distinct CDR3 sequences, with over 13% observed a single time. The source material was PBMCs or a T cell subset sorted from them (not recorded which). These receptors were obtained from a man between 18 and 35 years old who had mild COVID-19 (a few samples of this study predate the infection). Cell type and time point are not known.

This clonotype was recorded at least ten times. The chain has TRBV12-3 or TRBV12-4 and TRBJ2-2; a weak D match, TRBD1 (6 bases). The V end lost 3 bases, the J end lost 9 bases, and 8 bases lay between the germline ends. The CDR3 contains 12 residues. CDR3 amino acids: CASSLGAWELFF. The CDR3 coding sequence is TGTGCCAGCAGTTTGGGGGCGTGGGAGCTGTTTTTT.

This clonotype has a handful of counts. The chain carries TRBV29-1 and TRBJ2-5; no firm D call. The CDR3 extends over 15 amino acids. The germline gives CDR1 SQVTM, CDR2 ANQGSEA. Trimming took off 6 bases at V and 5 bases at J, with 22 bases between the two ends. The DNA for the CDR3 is TGCAGCGTCTCCGGGCTCCACCGGTATATTGAGACCCAGTACTTC. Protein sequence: CSVSGLHRYIETQYF.

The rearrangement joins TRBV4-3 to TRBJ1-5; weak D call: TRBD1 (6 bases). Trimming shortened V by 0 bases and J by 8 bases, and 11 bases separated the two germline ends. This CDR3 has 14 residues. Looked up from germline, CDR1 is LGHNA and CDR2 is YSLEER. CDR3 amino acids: CASSQDGGAEPQHF. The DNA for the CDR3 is TGCGCCAGCAGCCAAGATGGGGGCGCGGAGCCCCAGCATTTT.

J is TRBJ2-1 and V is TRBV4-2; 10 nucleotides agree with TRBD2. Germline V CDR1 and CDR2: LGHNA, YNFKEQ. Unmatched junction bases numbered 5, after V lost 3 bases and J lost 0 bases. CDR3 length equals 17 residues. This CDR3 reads CASSHVAGGTSYNEQFF. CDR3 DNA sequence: TGTGCCAGCAGCCACGTAGCGGGGGGAACCTCCTACAATGAGCAGTTCTTC.

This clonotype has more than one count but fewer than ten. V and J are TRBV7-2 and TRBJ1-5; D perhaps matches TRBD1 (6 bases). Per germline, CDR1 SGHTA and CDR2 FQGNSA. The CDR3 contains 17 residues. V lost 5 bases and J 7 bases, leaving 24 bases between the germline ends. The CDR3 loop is CASSLTVLLQGRQPQHF. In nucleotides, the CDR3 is TGTGCCAGCAGCCTGACCGTCCTATTACAGGGTCGGCAGCCCCAGCATTTT. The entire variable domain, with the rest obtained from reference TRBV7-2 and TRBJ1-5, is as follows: GAGVSQSPSNKVTEKGKDVELRCDPISGHTALYWYRQSLGQGLEFLIYFQGNSAPDKSGLPSDRFSAERTGGSVSTLTIQRTQQEDSAVYLCASSLTVLLQGRQPQHFGDGTRLSIL.

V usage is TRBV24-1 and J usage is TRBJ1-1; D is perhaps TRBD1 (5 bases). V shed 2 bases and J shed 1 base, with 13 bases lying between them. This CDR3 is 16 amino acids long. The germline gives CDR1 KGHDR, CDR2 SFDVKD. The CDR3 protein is CATSDSTQGGNTEAFF. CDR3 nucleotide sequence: TGTGCCACCAGTGATTCCACCCAGGGTGGGAACACTGAAGCTTTCTTT.

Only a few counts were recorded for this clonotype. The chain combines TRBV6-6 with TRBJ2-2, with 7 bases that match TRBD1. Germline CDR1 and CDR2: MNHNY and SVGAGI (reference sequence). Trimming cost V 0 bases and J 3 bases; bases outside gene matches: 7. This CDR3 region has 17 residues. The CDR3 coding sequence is TGTGCCAGCAGTTACTCCACCTGGCAGGGGGACACCGGGGAGCTGTTTTTT. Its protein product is CASSYSTWQGDTGELFF.

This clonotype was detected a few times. CDR3 DNA: TGTGCCAGCAGTTCGGTGAACTTGGCTGTCGGGGACACTGAAGCTTTCTTT. Translating it yields CASSSVNLAVGDTEAFF. The chain recombines TRBV12-3 or TRBV12-4 with TRBJ1-1; D is undetermined. V dropped 4 bases and J dropped 3 bases, with 21 bases sitting between them. The CDR3 is 17 residues long.

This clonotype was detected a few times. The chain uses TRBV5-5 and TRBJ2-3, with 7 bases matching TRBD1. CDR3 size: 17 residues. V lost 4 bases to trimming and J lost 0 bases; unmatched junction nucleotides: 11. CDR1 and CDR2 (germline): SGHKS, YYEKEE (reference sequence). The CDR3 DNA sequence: TGTGCCAGCAGCCGCGGCACCGGGACAGCTAGCACAGATACGCAGTATTTT. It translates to CASSRGTGTASTDTQYF.

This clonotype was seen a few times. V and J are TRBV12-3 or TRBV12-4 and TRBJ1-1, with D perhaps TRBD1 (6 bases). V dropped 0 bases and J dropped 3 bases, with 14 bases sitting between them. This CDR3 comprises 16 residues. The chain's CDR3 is CASSLAGWGGDTEAFF. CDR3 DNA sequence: TGTGCCAGCAGTTTAGCGGGATGGGGGGGCGACACTGAAGCTTTCTTT.

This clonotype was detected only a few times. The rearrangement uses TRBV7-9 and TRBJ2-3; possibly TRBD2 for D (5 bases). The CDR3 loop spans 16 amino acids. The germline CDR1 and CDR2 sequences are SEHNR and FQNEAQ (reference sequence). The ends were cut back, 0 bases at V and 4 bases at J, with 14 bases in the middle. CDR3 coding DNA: TGTGCCAGCAGCTTAGCTGCTTTGGGAGTGGCAGATACGCAGTATTTT. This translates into CASSLAALGVADTQYF.

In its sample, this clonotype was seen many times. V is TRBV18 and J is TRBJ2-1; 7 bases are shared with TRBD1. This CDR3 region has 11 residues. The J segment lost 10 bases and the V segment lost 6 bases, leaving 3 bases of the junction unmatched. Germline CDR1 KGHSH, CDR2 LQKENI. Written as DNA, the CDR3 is TGTGCCAGCTCCCAGGGGGAAGAGCAGTTCTTC. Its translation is CASSQGEEQFF.

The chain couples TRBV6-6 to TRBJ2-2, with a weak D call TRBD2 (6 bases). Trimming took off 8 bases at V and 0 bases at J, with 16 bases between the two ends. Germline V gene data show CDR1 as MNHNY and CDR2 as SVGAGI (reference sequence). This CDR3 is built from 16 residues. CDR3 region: CASSAGLTANTGELFF. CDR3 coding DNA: TGTGCCAGCTCTGCGGGGCTTACCGCGAACACCGGGGAGCTGTTTTTT.

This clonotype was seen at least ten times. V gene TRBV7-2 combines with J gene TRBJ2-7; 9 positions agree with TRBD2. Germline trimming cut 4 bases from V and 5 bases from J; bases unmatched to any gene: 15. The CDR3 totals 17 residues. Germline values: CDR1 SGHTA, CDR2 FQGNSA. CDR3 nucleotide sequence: TGTGCCAGCAGCTCCCCTCTCATGCGGGGGGGCGTCCACGAGCAGTACTTC. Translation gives CASSSPLMRGGVHEQYF. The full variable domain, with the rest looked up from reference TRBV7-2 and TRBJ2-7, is GAGVSQSPSNKVTEKGKDVELRCDPISGHTALYWYRQSLGQGLEFLIYFQGNSAPDKSGLPSDRFSAERTGGSVSTLTIQRTQQEDSAVYLCASSSPLMRGGVHEQYFGPGTRLTVT.

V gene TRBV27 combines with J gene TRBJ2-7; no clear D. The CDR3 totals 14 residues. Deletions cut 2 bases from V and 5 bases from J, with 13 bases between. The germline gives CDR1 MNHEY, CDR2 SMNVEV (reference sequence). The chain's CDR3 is CASSLVPDHDEQYF. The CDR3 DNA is TGTGCCAGCAGTTTAGTGCCCGACCACGACGAGCAGTACTTC.

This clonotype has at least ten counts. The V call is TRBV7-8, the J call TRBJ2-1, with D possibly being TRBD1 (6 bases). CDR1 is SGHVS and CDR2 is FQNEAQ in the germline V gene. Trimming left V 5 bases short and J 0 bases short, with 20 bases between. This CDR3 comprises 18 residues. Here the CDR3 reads CASSRTPDVGGSYNEQFF. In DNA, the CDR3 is TGTGCCAGCAGCCGAACACCGGACGTAGGGGGCTCCTACAATGAGCAGTTCTTC.

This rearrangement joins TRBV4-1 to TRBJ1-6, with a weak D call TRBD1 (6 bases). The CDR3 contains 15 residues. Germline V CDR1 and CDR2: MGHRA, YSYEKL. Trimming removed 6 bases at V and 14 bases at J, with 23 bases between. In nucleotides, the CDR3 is TGCGCCAGCAGGCTTCGGGACACTGGTCTGTTGTCCCTCCACTTT. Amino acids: CASRLRDTGLLSLHF.

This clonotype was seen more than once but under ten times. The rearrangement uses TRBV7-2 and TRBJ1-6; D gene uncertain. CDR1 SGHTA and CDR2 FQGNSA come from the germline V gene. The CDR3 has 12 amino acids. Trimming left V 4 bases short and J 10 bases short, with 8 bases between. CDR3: CASSYSGSPLHF. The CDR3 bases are TGTGCCAGCAGCTATTCGGGCTCACCCCTCCACTTT.

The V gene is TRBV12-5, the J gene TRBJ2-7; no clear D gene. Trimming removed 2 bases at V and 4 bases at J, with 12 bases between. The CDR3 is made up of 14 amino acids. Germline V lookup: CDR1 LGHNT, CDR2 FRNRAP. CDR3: CASGLLGAQYEQYV. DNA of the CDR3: TGTGCTAGTGGTTTGCTGGGCGCCCAGTACGAGCAGTACGTC.

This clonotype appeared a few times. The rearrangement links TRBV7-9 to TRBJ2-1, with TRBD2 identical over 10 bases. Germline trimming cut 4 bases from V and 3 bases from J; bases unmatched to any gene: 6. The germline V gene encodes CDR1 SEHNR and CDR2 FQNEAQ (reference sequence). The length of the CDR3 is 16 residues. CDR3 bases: TGTGCCAGCAGCTCGGCTAGCGGGGGTAGCTACAATGAGCAGTTCTTC. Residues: CASSSASGGSYNEQFF.

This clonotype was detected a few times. The CDR3 loop reads CASSQIRSHIQYF. The CDR3 DNA is TGTGCCAGCAGCCAAATCCGATCTCACATTCAGTACTTC. The chain employs TRBV16 and TRBJ2-4; no clear D. Trimming removed 2 bases from V and 8 bases from J, with 10 bases in between. Per the germline V gene, CDR1 is KGHSY and CDR2 is FQNENV. The CDR3 loop spans 13 amino acids.

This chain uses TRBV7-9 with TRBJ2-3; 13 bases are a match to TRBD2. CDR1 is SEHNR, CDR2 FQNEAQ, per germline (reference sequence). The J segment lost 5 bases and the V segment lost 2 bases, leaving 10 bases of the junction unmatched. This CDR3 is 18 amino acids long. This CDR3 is CASSLPPGLAGKGDTQYF. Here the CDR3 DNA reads TGTGCCAGCAGCTTACCTCCGGGACTAGCGGGGAAGGGAGATACGCAGTATTTT. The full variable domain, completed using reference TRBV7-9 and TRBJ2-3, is DTGVSQNPRHKITKRGQNVTFRCDPISEHNRLYWYRQTLGQGPEFLTYFQNEAQLEKSRLLSDRFSAERPKGSFSTLEIQRTEQGDSAMYLCASSLPPGLAGKGDTQYFGPGTRLTVL.

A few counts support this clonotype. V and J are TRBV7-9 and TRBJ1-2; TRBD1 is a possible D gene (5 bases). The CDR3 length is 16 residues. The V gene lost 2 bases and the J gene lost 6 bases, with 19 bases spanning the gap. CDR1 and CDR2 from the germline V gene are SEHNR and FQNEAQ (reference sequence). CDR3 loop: CASSLPQGLPHDGYTF. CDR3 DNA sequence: TGTGCCAGCAGCTTACCCCAGGGACTACCGCACGATGGCTACACCTTC.